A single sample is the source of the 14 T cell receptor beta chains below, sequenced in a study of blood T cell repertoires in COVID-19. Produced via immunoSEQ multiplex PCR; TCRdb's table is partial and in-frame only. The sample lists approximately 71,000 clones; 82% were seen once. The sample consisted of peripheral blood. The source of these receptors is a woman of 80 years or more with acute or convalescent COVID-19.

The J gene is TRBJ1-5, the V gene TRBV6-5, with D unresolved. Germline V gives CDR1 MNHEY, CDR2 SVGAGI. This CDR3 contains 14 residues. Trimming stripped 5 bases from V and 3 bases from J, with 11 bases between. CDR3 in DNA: TGTGCCAGCAGTCGGGTCTCTTCCAATCAGCCCCAGCATTTT. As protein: CASSRVSSNQPQHF.

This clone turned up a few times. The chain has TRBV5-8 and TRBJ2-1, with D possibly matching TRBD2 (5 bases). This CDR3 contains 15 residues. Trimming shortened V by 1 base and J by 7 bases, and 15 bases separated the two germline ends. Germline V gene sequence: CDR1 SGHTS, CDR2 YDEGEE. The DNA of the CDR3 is TGTGCCAGCAGCTTGTTCAGCGGACCTGGGAATGAGCAGTTCTTC. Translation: CASSLFSGPGNEQFF.

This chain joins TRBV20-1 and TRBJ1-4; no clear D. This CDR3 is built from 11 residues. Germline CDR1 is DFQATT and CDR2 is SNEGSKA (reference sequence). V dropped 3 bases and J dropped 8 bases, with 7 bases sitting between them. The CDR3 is CSASAGEKLFF. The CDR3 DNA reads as TGCAGTGCTAGTGCGGGAGAAAAACTGTTTTTT.

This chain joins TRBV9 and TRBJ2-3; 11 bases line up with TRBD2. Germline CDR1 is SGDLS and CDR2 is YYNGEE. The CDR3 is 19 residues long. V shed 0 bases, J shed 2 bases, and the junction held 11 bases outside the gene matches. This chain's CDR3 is CASSVGLAGGITSTDTQYF. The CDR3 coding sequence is TGTGCCAGCAGCGTAGGGCTAGCGGGAGGTATTACATCCACAGATACGCAGTATTTT.

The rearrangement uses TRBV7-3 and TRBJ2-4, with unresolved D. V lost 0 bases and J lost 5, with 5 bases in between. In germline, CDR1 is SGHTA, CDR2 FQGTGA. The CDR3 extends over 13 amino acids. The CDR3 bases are TGTGCCAGCAGCTTAACGCCAGAAAACATTCAGTACTTC. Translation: CASSLTPENIQYF.

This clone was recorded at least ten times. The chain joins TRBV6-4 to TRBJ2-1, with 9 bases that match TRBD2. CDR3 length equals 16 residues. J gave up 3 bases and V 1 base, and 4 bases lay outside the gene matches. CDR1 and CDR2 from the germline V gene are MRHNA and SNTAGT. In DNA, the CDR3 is TGTGCCAGCAGTGACTTTTGGACTAGCGTCTACAATGAGCAGTTCTTC. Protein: CASSDFWTSVYNEQFF.

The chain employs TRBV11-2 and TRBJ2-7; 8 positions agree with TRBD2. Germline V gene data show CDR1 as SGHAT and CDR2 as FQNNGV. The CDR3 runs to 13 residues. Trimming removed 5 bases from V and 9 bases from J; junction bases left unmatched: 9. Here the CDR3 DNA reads TGTGCCAGCAGCCAAATAAGCGGGAGTGGGCAGTACTTC. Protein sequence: CASSQISGSGQYF. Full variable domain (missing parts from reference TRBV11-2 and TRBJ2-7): EAGVAQSPRYKIIEKRQSVAFWCNPISGHATLYWYQQILGQGPKLLIQFQNNGVVDDSQLPKDRFSAERLKGVDSTLKIQPAKLEDSAVYLCASSQISGSGQYFGPGTRLTVT.

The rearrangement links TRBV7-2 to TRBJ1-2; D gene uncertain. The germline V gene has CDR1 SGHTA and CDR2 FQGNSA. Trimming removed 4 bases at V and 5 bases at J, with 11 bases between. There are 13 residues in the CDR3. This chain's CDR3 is CASSSDGLYGYTF. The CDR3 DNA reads TGTGCCAGCAGCTCGGACGGACTTTATGGCTACACCTTC.

The chain's CDR3 is CASRALRNTEAFF. CDR3 nucleotide sequence: TGTGCCAGCAGGGCCCTCAGGAACACTGAAGCTTTCTTT. J is TRBJ1-1 and V is TRBV27, with no clear D. This CDR3 has 13 residues. The germline gives CDR1 MNHEY, CDR2 SMNVEV (reference sequence). V lost 6 bases, J lost 1 base, and 9 bases lay in between.

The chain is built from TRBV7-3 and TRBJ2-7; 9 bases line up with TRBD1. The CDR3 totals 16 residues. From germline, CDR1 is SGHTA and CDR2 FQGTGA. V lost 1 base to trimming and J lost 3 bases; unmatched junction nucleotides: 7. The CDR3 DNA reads TGTGCCAGCAGCTTAATGTCTGGACAGGGGAGCTACGAGCAGTACTTC. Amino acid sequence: CASSLMSGQGSYEQYF.

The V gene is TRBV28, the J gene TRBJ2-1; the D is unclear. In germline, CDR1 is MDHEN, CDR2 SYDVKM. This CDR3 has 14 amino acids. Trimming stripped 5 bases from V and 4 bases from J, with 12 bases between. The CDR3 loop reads CASSPAQVYNEQFF. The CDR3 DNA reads TGTGCCAGCAGTCCTGCTCAGGTTTACAATGAGCAGTTCTTC.

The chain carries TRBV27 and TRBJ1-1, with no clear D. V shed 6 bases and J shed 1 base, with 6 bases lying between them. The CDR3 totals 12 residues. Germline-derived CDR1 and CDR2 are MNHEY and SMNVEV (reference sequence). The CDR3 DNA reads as TGTGCCAGCAGATCGAGGAACACTGAAGCTTTCTTT. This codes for CASRSRNTEAFF.

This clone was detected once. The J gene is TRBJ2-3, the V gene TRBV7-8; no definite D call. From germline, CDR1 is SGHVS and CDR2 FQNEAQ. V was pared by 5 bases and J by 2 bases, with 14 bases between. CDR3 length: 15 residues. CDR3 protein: CASSPPELFTDTQYF. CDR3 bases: TGTGCCAGCAGCCCCCCGGAGCTGTTCACAGATACGCAGTATTTT.

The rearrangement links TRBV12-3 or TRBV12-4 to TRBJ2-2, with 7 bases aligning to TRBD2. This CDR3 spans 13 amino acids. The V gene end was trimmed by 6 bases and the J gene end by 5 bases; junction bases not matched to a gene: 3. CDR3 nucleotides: TGTGCCAGCAGCCTCGGGGGGACCGGGGAGCTGTTTTTT. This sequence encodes CASSLGGTGELFF.